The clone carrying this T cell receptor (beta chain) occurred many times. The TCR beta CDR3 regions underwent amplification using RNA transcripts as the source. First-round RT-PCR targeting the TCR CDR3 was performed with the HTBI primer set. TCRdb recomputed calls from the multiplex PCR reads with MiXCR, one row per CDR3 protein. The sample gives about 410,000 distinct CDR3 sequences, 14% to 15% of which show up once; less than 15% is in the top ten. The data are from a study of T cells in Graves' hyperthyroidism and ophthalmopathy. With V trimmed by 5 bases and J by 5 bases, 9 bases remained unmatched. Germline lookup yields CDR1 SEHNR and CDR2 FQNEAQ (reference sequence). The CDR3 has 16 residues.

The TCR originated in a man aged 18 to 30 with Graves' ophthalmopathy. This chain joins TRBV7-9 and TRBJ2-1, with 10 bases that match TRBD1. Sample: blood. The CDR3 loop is CASSPQPGTGDNEQFF. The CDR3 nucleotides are TGTGCCAGCAGCCCCCAGCCCGGGACAGGGGACAATGAGCAGTTCTTC.